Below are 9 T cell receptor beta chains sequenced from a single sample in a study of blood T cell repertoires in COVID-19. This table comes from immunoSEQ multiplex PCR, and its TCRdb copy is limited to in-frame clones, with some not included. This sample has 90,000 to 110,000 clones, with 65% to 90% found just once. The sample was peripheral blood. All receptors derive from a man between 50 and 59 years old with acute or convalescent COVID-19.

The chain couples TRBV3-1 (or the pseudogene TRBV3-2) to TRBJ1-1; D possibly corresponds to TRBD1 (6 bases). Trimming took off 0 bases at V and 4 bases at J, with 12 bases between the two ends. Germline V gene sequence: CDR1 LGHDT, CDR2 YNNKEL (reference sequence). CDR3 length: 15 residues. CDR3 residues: CASSQDGTGFTEAFF. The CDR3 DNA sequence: TGTGCCAGCAGCCAAGACGGTACAGGGTTCACTGAAGCTTTCTTT.

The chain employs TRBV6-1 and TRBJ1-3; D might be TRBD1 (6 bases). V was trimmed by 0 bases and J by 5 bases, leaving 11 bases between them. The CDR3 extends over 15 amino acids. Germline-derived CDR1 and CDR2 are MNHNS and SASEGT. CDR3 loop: CASSEARGGRNTIYF. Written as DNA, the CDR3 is TGTGCCAGCAGTGAAGCGAGAGGGGGTAGAAACACCATATATTTT.

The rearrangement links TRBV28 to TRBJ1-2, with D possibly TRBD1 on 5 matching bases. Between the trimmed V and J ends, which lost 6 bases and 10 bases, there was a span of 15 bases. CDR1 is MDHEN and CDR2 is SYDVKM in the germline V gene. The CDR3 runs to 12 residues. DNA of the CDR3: TGTGCCAGCAGACCCCGACAGTTTGACTACACCTTC. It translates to CASRPRQFDYTF.

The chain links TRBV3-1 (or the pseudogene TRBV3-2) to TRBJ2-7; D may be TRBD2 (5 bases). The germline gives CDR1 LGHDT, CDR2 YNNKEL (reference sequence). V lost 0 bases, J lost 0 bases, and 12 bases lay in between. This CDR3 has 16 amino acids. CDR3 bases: TGTGCCAGCAGCCAAGATACGGGATACAGCTCCTACGAGCAGTACTTC. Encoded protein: CASSQDTGYSSYEQYF.

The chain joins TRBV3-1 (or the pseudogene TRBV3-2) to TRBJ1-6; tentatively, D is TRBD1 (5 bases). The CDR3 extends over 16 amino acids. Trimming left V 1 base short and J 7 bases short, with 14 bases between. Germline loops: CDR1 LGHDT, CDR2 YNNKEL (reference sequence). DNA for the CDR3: TGTGCCAGCAGCCAAGGTTGGGACTCTGCGAATTCACCCCTCCACTTT. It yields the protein CASSQGWDSANSPLHF.

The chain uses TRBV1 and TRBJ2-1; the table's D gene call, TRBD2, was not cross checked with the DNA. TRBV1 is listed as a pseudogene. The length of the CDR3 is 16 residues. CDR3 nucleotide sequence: TGCACCAGCAGCCAAGGCGGGGGGAGTCGGTACAATGAGCAGTTCTTC. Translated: CTSSQGGGSRYNEQFF.

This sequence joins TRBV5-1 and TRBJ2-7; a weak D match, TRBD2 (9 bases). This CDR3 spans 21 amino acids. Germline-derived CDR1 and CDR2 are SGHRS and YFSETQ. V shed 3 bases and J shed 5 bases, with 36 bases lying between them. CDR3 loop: CASSSQRLGQDPGLASDEQYF. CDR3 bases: TGCGCCAGCAGCTCGCAACGTCTGGGACAGGACCCGGGACTAGCTTCAGACGAGCAGTACTTC. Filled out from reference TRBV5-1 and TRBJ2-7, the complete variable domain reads KAGVTQTPRYLIKTRGQQVTLSCSPISGHRSVSWYQQTPGQGLQFLFEYFSETQRNKGNFPGRFSGRQFSNSRSEMNVSTLELGDSALYLCASSSQRLGQDPGLASDEQYFGPGTRLTVT.

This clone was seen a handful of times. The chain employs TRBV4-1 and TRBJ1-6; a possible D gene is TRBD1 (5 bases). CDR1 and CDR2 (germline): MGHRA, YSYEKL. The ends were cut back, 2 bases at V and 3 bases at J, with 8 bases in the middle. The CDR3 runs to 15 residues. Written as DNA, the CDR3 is TGCGCCAGCAGCCAAACGACAGACTATAATTCACCCCTCCACTTT. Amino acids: CASSQTTDYNSPLHF.

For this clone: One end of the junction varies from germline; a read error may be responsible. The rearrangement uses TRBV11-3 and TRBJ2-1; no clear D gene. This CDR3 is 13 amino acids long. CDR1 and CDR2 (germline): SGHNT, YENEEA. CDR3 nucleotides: TGTGCCAGCAGCTTAGTTTCCTCCAATGAGCAGTTCTTC. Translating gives CASSLVSSNEQFF.